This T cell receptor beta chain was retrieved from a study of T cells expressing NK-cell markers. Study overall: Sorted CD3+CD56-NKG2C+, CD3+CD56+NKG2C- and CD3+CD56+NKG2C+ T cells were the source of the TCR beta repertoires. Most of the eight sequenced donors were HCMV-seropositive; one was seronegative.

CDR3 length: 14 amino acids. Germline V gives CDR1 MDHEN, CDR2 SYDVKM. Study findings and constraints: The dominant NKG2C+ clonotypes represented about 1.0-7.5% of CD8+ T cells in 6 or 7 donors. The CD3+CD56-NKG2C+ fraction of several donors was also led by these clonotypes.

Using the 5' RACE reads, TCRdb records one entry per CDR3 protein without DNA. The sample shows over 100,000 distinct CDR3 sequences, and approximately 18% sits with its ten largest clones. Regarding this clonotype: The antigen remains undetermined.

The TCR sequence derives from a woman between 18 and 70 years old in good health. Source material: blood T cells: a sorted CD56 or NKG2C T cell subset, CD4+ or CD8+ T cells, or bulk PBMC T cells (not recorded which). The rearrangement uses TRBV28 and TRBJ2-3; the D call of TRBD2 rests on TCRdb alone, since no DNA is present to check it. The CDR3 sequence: CASSFRAVGDTQYF.